This T cell receptor (beta chain) originates from a study of blood T cells in healthy people across ages. Together with a sample-barcoded 5' primer, a J-beta primer mix was included in a second PCR lasting roughly 6 to 12 cycles. Researchers report that a template-switch adaptor with 12 random nucleotides tagged each cDNA molecule. At least 2.5 million CDR3-containing paired-end reads were obtained per sample. TCRdb re-called the 5' RACE reads through MiXCR, storing one row per CDR3 protein. The data hold roughly 1,300,000 distinct CDR3 sequences, with approximately 60% observed a single time. Aged about 6 to 90, donors were systemically healthy Caucasians from Russia. Each sample yielded at least 6 million isolated PBMCs. This sequence originates from a man aged 18 to 35 in good health. Sequences were obtained from blood.

This chain's CDR3 is CSSAGYNTDTQYF. The DNA of the CDR3 is TGCAGCTCGGCGGGATACAACACAGATACGCAGTATTTT. The rearrangement joins TRBV29-1 to TRBJ2-3; perhaps TRBD2 as D (6 bases). Trimming stripped 8 bases from V and 2 bases from J, with 14 bases between. Germline V gene data show CDR1 as SQVTM and CDR2 as ANQGSEA. The CDR3 consists of 13 residues.